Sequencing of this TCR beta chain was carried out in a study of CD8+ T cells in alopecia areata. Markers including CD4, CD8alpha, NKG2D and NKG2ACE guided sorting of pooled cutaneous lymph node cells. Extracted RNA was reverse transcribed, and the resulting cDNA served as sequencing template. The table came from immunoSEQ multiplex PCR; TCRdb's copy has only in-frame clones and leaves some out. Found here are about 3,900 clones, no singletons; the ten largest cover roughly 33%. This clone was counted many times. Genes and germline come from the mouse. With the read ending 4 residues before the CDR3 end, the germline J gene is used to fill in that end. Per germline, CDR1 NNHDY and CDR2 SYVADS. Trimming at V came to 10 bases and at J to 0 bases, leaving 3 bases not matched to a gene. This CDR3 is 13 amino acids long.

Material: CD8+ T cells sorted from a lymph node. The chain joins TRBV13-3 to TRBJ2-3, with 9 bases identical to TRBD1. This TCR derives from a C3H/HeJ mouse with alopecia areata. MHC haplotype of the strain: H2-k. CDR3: CAGQGRSAETLYF. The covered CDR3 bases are TGTGCCGGACAGGGGCGTAGTGCAGAA.